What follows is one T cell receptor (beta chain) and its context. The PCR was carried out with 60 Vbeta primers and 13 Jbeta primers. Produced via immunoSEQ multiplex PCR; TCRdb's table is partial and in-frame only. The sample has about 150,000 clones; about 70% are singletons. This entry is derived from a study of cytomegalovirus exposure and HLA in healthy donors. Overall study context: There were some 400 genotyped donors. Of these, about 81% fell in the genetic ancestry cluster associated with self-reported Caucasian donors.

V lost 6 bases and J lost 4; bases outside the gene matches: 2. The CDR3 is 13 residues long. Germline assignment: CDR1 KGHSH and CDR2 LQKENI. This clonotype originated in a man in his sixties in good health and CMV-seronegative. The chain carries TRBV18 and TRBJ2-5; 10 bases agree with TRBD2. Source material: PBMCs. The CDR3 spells CASSGLALETQYF. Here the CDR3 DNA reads TGTGCCAGCTCGGGACTAGCGTTAGAGACCCAGTACTTC.